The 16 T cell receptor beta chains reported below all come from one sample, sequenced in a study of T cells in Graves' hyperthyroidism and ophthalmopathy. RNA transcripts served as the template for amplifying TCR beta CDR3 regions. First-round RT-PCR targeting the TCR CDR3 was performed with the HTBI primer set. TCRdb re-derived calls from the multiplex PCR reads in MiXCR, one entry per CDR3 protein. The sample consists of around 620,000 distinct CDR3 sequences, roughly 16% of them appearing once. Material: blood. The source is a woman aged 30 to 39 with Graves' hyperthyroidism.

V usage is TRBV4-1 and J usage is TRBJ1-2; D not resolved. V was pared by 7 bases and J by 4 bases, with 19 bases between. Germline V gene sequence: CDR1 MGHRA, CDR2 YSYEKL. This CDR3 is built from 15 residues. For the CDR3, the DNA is TGCGCCAGCATCACCCACATATACTCCTCCTATGGCTACACCTTC. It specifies CASITHIYSSYGYTF.

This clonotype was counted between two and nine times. This CDR3 is CASSLGVSGGGDEQFF. Written as DNA, the CDR3 is TGTGCCAGCAGCCTAGGGGTTAGCGGGGGGGGGGATGAGCAGTTCTTC. The rearrangement joins TRBV9 to TRBJ2-1; 11 positions agree with TRBD2. The CDR3 has 16 amino acids. Germline CDR1 and CDR2: SGDLS and YYNGEE. J lost 8 bases, V lost 4 bases, and 11 bases had no gene match.

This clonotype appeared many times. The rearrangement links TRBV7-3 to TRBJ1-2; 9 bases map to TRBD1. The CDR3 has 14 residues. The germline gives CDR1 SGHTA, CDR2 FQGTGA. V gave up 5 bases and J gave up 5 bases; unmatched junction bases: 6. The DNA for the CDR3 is TGTGCCAGCAGCGCTCAGACAGGGGGGTATGGCTACACCTTC. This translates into CASSAQTGGYGYTF.

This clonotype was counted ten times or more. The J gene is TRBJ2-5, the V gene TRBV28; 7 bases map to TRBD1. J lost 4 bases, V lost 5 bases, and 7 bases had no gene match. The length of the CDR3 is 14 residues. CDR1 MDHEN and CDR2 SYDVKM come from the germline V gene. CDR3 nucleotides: TGTGCCAGCAGTCCCCAAAACAGGGGAGAGACCCAGTACTTC. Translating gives CASSPQNRGETQYF.

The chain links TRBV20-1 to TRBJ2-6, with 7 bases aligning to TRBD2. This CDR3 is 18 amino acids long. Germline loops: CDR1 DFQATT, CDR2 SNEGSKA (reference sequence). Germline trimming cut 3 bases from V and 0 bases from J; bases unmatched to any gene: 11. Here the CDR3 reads CSARSGGPRRSGANVLTF. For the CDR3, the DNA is TGCAGTGCTAGGTCGGGAGGACCGAGACGCTCTGGGGCCAACGTCCTGACTTTC.

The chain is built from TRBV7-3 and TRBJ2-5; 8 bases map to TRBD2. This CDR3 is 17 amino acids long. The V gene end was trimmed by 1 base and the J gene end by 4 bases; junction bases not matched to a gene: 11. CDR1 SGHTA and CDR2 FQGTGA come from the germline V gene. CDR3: CASSLRRAGGSSETQYF. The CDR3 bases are TGTGCCAGCAGCTTAAGGAGGGCGGGAGGCTCATCAGAGACCCAGTACTTC.

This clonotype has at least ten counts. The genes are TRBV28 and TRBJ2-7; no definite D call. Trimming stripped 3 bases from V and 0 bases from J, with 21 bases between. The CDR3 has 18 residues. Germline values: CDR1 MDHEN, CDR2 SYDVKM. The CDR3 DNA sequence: TGTGCCAGCAGTTTGGCCTCAACGTCAGTTTTTAGCTCCTACGAGCAGTACTTC. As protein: CASSLASTSVFSSYEQYF.

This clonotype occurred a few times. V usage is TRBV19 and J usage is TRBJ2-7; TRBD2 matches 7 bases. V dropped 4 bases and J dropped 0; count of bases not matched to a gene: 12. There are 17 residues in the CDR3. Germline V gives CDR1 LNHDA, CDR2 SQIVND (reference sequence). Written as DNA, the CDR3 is TGTGCCAGTAGTACCCAATTAGCGGGCGTGAGCTCCTACGAGCAGTACTTC. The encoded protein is CASSTQLAGVSSYEQYF.

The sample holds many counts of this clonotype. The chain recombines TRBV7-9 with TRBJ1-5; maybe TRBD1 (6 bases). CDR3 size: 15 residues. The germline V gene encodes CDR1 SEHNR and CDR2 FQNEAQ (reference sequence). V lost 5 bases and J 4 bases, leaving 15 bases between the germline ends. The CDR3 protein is CASSQAQGRNQPQHF. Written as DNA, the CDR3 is TGTGCCAGCAGCCAAGCACAGGGAAGGAATCAGCCCCAGCATTTT.

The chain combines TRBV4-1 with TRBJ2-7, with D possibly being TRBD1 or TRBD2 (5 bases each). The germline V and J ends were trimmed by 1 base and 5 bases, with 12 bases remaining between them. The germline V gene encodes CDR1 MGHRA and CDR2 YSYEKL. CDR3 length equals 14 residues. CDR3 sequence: CASSQVGTLDEQYF. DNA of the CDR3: TGCGCCAGCAGCCAAGTAGGGACCCTGGACGAGCAGTACTTC.

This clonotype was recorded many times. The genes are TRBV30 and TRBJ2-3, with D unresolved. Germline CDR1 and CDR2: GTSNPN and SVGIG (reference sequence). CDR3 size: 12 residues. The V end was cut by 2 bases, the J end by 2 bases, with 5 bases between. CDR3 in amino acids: CAWSWDTDTQYF. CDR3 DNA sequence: TGTGCCTGGAGTTGGGACACAGATACGCAGTATTTT.

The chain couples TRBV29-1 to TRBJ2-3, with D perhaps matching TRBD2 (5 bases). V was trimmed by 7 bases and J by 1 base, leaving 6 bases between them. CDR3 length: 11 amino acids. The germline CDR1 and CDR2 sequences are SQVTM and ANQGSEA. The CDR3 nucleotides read TGCAGCGCCGGGGGCACAGATACGCAGTATTTT. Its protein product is CSAGGTDTQYF.

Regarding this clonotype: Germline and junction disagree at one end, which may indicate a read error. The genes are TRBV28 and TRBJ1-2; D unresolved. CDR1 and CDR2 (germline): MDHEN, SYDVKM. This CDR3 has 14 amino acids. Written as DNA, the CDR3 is TGCGCCAGCAGCCGAGGGTCTTCTGACTATGGCTACACCTTC. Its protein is CASSRGSSDYGYTF.

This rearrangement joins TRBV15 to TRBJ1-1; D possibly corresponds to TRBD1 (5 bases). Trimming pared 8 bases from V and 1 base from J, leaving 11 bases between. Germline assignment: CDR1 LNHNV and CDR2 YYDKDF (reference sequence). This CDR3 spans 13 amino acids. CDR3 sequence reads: CATEETANTEAFF. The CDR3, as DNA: TGTGCCACCGAGGAGACAGCGAACACTGAAGCTTTCTTT.

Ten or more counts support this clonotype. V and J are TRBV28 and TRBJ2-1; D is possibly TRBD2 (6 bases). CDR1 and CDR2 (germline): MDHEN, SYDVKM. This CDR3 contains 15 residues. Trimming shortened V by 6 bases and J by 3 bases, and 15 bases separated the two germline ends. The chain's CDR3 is CASSRLANDYNEQFF. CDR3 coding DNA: TGTGCCAGCAGCCGGCTAGCGAACGACTACAATGAGCAGTTCTTC. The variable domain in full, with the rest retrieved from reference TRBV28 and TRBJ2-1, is DVKVTQSSRYLVKRTGEKVFLECVQDMDHENMFWYRQDPGLGLRLIYFSYDVKMKEKGDIPEGYSVSREKKERFSLILESASTNQTSMYLCASSRLANDYNEQFFGPGTRLTVL.

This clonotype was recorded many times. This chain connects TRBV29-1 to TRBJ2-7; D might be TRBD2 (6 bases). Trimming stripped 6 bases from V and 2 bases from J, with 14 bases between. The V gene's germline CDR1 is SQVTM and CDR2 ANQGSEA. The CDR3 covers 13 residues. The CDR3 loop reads CSVGGSGPYEQYF. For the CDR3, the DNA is TGCAGCGTGGGGGGTAGCGGACCCTACGAGCAGTACTTC.